This T cell receptor beta chain was identified during a study of blood T cell repertoires in COVID-19. About the study: Samples representing acute and convalescent COVID-19 were sourced from the United States, Italy and Spain. Sources were T cells, B-cell-depleted T cells, or PBMCs; the material itself was cDNA or gDNA.

V dropped 5 bases and J dropped 8; count of bases not matched to a gene: 7. Germline CDR1 and CDR2: SGHTA and FQGNSA. This CDR3 is built from 13 residues. Authors' processing steps: It was from reference gene primer amplification that nucleated cell counts were estimated. The table came from immunoSEQ multiplex PCR; TCRdb's copy has only in-frame clones and leaves some out. That table gives V, J and clone size, and the DNA gave D and trimming. The sample holds about 360,000 clones, approximately 77% seen once. The chain links TRBV7-2 to TRBJ1-1, with TRBD1 matching 8 bases. This clonotype originated in a human donor with acute or convalescent COVID-19. The donor label of this sample is uncertain. Sequenced material: peripheral blood. CDR3 sequence (DNA): TGTGCCAGCAGCCCCAGGACAGGGACGGAAGCTTTCTTT. It codes for CASSPRTGTEAFF.